These 23 T cell receptor beta chains came from one sample sequenced in a study of T cells in Graves' hyperthyroidism and ophthalmopathy. Amplification targeted TCR beta CDR3 regions from RNA transcripts. TCR CDR3 underwent first-round RT-PCR with the HTBI primer set. A single record per CDR3 protein comes from TCRdb applying MiXCR to the multiplex PCR reads. The data contain a few hundred thousand distinct CDR3 sequences, less than 20% of them singletons. Sequencing used blood. The receptors here all came from a woman aged 40 to 50 with Graves' ophthalmopathy.

At least ten counts were recorded for this clonotype. This chain links TRBV6-6 with TRBJ2-5, with 12 positions matching TRBD2. The V gene end was trimmed by 4 bases and the J gene end by 5 bases; junction bases not matched to a gene: 5. The CDR3 has 15 amino acids. Germline CDR1 reads MNHNY; CDR2 reads SVGAGI (reference sequence). The CDR3 DNA reads as TGTGCCAGCAGTTCTAGCGGGAGGGCCGGTGAGACCCAGTACTTC. This gives the protein CASSSSGRAGETQYF.

This clonotype was counted at least ten times. The chain couples TRBV4-2 to TRBJ1-1; D call uncertain. V dropped 1 base and J dropped 7 bases, with 10 bases sitting between them. This CDR3 is 13 amino acids long. CDR1 LGHNA and CDR2 YNFKEQ come from the germline V gene. The CDR3, as DNA: TGTGCCAGCAGCCAAGCAAGGTCAGATGAAGCTTTCTTT. Translating gives CASSQARSDEAFF.

This clonotype was found many times. Here the CDR3 DNA reads TGTGCCAGCACCTTCAACAGTCCGGGACAGTCCTCTGGAAACACCATATATTTT. Translating it yields CASTFNSPGQSSGNTIYF. The rearrangement links TRBV6-2 or TRBV6-3 to TRBJ1-3; 7 bases agree with TRBD1. V trimming: 7 bases; J trimming: 0 bases; junction bases outside the gene matches: 15. This CDR3 is 18 amino acids long. Germline CDR1 MNHEY, CDR2 SVGEGT.

This clonotype was seen at least ten times. V gene TRBV6-1 combines with J gene TRBJ2-7; D may be TRBD1 (5 bases). The CDR3 is 14 amino acids. Germline lookup yields CDR1 MNHNS and CDR2 SASEGT. The ends were cut back, 3 bases at V and 0 bases at J, with 9 bases in the middle. CDR3 DNA sequence: TGTGCCAGCAGTGACACAGGTGGCTCCTACGAGCAGTACTTC. Translation: CASSDTGGSYEQYF.

The table lists this clonotype with many counts. The genes are TRBV19 and TRBJ1-5; D gene uncertain. The CDR3 loop spans 13 amino acids. Trimming took off 6 bases at V and 0 bases at J, with 6 bases between the two ends. The germline CDR1 and CDR2 sequences are LNHDA and SQIVND (reference sequence). The CDR3 DNA reads as TGTGCCAGTAGGGATTATAGCAATCAGCCCCAGCATTTT. Encoded protein: CASRDYSNQPQHF.

This clonotype was counted at least ten times. The rearrangement joins TRBV6-5 to TRBJ2-2; tentative D call: TRBD2 (5 bases). The V and J ends lost 2 bases and 8 bases respectively, with 18 bases between them. Germline assignment: CDR1 MNHEY and CDR2 SVGAGI. There are 16 residues in the CDR3. The CDR3 coding sequence is TGTGCCAGCAGTTACCTGCTGCGTCCTTCGGGAGGGGAGCTGTTTTTT. It yields the protein CASSYLLRPSGGELFF.

This clonotype occurred many times. The chain carries TRBV5-6 and TRBJ2-7, with 11 bases aligning to TRBD2. V was pared by 2 bases and J by 7 bases, with 5 bases of the junction left unmatched. This CDR3 is 14 amino acids long. Looked up from germline, CDR1 is SGHDT and CDR2 is YYEEEE. CDR3 sequence reads: CASSFTSGSEEQYF. CDR3 sequence (DNA): TGTGCCAGCAGCTTCACTAGCGGGAGTGAAGAGCAGTACTTC.

The CDR3 coding sequence is TGTGCCTGGAGTGTATTGATCGAGCAGTACTTC. The encoded protein is CAWSVLIEQYF. The chain recombines TRBV30 with TRBJ2-7; D not certain. The V gene lost 0 bases and the J gene lost 6 bases, with 6 bases spanning the gap. The germline CDR1 and CDR2 sequences are GTSNPN and SVGIG (reference sequence). This CDR3 comprises 11 residues.

This clonotype was picked up many times. This CDR3 is CASSSGQESSPLHF. CDR3 sequence (DNA): TGTGCCAGCAGCTCGGGACAAGAGTCTTCACCCCTCCACTTT. The rearrangement joins TRBV7-3 to TRBJ1-6; D is perhaps TRBD1 (6 bases). The CDR3 is 14 residues long. Germline V gives CDR1 SGHTA, CDR2 FQGTGA. V lost 4 bases and J 9 bases, leaving 13 bases between the germline ends.

CDR3 loop: CSARPPTGEGNTEAFF. The CDR3 coding sequence is TGCAGTGCTAGGCCACCGACAGGGGAGGGAAACACTGAAGCTTTCTTT. V and J are TRBV20-1 and TRBJ1-1, with 8 bases lining up with TRBD1. With V trimmed by 3 bases and J by 2 bases, 11 bases remained unmatched. CDR3 length: 16 residues. Germline CDR1 is DFQATT and CDR2 is SNEGSKA (reference sequence).

This clonotype occurred many times. V gene TRBV24-1 combines with J gene TRBJ2-2, with D perhaps TRBD1 (6 bases). Germline assignment: CDR1 KGHDR and CDR2 SFDVKD. There are 12 residues in the CDR3. The V gene lost 10 bases and the J gene lost 6 bases, with 11 bases spanning the gap. In nucleotides, the CDR3 is TGTGCCACAGTACAGGGCCCCGGGGAGCTGTTTTTT. This encodes CATVQGPGELFF.

This clonotype showed up just a few times. The J gene is TRBJ1-1, the V gene TRBV6-1, with D tentatively TRBD1 (6 bases). V lost 4 bases and J 1 base, leaving 13 bases between the germline ends. The length of the CDR3 is 15 residues. The germline gives CDR1 MNHNS, CDR2 SASEGT. CDR3 sequence (DNA): TGTGCCAGCAGTGCCCGGACAGACCCGAACACTGAAGCTTTCTTT. Its protein product is CASSARTDPNTEAFF.

In this sample, this clonotype turned up many times. The chain combines TRBV27 with TRBJ1-1, with D perhaps TRBD1 (6 bases). CDR3 length: 14 amino acids. The V gene's germline CDR1 is MNHEY and CDR2 SMNVEV (reference sequence). With 5 bases removed from V and 1 base from J, the gap between germline ends came to 11 bases. CDR3 loop: CASSVAQGNTEAFF. The CDR3 DNA reads TGTGCCAGCAGTGTAGCACAGGGGAACACTGAAGCTTTCTTT.

Here the CDR3 reads CASSEAGVIVSQFF. CDR3 nucleotides: TGTGCCAGCAGTGAAGCAGGGGTTATTGTGTCACAGTTCTTC. The chain links TRBV7-8 to TRBJ2-1, with D perhaps matching TRBD1 (6 bases). V lost 6 bases, J lost 13 bases, and 22 bases lay in between. The CDR3 contains 14 residues. Looked up from germline, CDR1 is SGHVS and CDR2 is FQNEAQ.

The chain joins TRBV3-1 to TRBJ1-3, with D maybe TRBD1 (6 bases). CDR1 is LGHDT and CDR2 is YNNKEL in the germline V gene (reference sequence). The CDR3 runs 15 residues. The ends were cut back, 1 base at V and 8 bases at J, with 15 bases in the middle. The CDR3: CASSQGGDQGYTIYF. The CDR3 coding sequence is TGTGCCAGCAGCCAAGGAGGGGACCAGGGGTACACCATATATTTT. The complete variable domain, with remaining parts taken from reference TRBV3-1 and TRBJ1-3, reads DTAVSQTPKYLVTQMGNDKSIKCEQNLGHDTMYWYKQDSKKFLKIMFSYNNKELIINETVPNRFSPKSPDKAHLNLHINSLELGDSAVYFCASSQGGDQGYTIYFGEGSWLTVV.

This clonotype has ten or more counts. The chain carries TRBV6-5 and TRBJ1-1; no clear D gene. This CDR3 is built from 16 residues. With 2 bases removed from V and 0 bases from J, the gap between germline ends came to 13 bases. Germline V CDR1 and CDR2: MNHEY, SVGAGI. CDR3 region: CASSYAAGVLNTEAFF. The CDR3 DNA reads as TGTGCCAGCAGTTACGCGGCGGGAGTCTTGAACACTGAAGCTTTCTTT.

This clonotype was found many times. CDR3 sequence reads: CASSPTAFSGRGKTQYF. CDR3 in DNA: TGTGCCAGCAGTCCAACCGCATTTAGCGGGAGAGGGAAGACCCAGTACTTC. The V call is TRBV27, the J call TRBJ2-5, with 9 bases lining up with TRBD2. V dropped 5 bases and J dropped 6; count of bases not matched to a gene: 16. This CDR3 has 17 residues. Germline CDR1 is MNHEY and CDR2 is SMNVEV (reference sequence).

This clonotype occurred many times. The J gene is TRBJ1-1, the V gene TRBV30; no reliable D call. This CDR3 contains 10 residues. Per germline, CDR1 GTSNPN and CDR2 SVGIG (reference sequence). The CDR3 region has the DNA TGTACCCGGGGTGGCACTGAAGCTTTCTTT. Protein: CTRGGTEAFF. Combining the CDR3 with reference TRBV30 and TRBJ1-1 gives the whole variable domain SQTIHQWPATLVQPVGSPLSLECTVEGTSNPNLYWYRQAAGRGLQLLFYSVGIGQISSEVPQNLSASRPQDRQFILSSKKLLLSDSGFYLCTRGGTEAFFGQGTRLTVV.

This clonotype was seen repeatedly, ten times or more. The chain combines TRBV5-1 with TRBJ2-5; D assignment may be TRBD1 or TRBD2 (5 bases each). V dropped 4 bases and J dropped 4 bases, with 14 bases sitting between them. CDR1 and CDR2 from the germline V gene are SGHRS and YFSETQ. The CDR3 has 14 residues. This chain's CDR3 is CASSTGTTLETQYF. CDR3 DNA sequence: TGCGCCAGCAGCACCGGGACCACCCTAGAGACCCAGTACTTC.

This clonotype was recorded at least ten times. The rearrangement links TRBV5-1 to TRBJ2-5; a possible D gene is TRBD2 (6 bases). Trimming cost V 1 base and J 5 bases, with 12 bases left between them. Germline V gene data show CDR1 as SGHRS and CDR2 as YFSETQ. The CDR3 consists of 14 residues. CDR3 nucleotide sequence: TGCGCCAGCAGCTTGAGGGCGGGGTTGGAGACCCAGTACTTC. It yields the protein CASSLRAGLETQYF.

This clonotype was found many times. V and J are TRBV20-1 and TRBJ1-6; D ambiguous. Trimming removed 0 bases from V and 7 bases from J, with 13 bases in between. The CDR3 is 15 amino acids. Germline CDR1 and CDR2: DFQATT and SNEGSKA (reference sequence). DNA of the CDR3: TGCAGTGCTAGAGACGTGCCTTTGGGGAATTCACCCCTCCACTTT. Residues: CSARDVPLGNSPLHF.

This clonotype was detected ten times or more. This sequence joins TRBV6-1 and TRBJ1-1; 7 nucleotides align to TRBD1. J gave up 5 bases and V 4 bases, and 13 bases lay outside the gene matches. This CDR3 spans 16 amino acids. Germline V gives CDR1 MNHNS, CDR2 SASEGT. DNA for the CDR3: TGTGCCAGCAGTGTTTTTTCGGCAGGGGGTAGTACTGAAGCTTTCTTT. Encoded protein: CASSVFSAGGSTEAFF.

This clonotype has a count of ten or more. The chain combines TRBV19 with TRBJ2-7; D is ambiguous. This CDR3 spans 14 amino acids. Deletions cut 3 bases from V and 5 bases from J, with 14 bases between. Germline-derived CDR1 and CDR2 are LNHDA and SQIVND (reference sequence). This chain's CDR3 is CASSIGHPRDEQYF. CDR3 nucleotides: TGTGCCAGTAGTATCGGCCACCCACGCGACGAGCAGTACTTC.